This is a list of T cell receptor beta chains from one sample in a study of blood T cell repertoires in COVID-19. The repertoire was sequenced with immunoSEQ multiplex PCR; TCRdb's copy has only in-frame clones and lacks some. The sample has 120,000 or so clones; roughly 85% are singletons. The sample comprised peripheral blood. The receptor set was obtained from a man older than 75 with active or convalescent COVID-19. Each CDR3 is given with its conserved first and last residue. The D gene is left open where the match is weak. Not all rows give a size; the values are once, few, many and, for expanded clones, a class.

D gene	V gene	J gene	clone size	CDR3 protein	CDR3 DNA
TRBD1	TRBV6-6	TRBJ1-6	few	CASSPGTVSPLHF	TGTGCCAGCAGCCCCGGGACAGTGTCACCCCTCCACTTT
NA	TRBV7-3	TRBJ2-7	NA	CASSLTPTREQYF	TGTGCCAGCAGCTTAACACCCACTAGGGAGCAGTACTTC
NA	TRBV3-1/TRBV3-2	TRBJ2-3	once	CASGEGTSTDTQYF	TGTGCCAGCGGTGAGGGAACTAGCACAGATACGCAGTATTTT
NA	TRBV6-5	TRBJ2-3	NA	CASSYSAGWTDTQYF	TGTGCCAGCAGTTACTCTGCAGGGTGGACAGATACGCAGTATTTT
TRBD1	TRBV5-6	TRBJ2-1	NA	CASSLGGTGFYNEQFF	TGTGCCAGCAGCTTGGGCGGGACAGGGTTCTACAATGAGCAGTTCTTC
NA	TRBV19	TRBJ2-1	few	CASRGGPYNEQFF	TGTGCCAGTCGCGGGGGCCCCTACAATGAGCAGTTCTTC
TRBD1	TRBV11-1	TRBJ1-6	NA	CASSTGQSRDSPLHF	TGTGCCAGCAGCACGGGACAGTCAAGAGATTCACCCCTCCACTTT
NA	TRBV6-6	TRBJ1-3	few	CASGTGNSGNTIYF	TGTGCCAGCGGTACAGGCAACTCTGGAAACACCATATATTTT
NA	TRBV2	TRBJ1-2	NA	CASSVRGSGYTF	TGTGCCAGCAGTGTGAGAGGGAGTGGCTACACCTTC
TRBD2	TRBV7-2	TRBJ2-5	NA	CASSELNLWGGETQYF	TGTGCCAGCAGCGAACTTAACCTTTGGGGGGGGGAGACCCAGTACTTC
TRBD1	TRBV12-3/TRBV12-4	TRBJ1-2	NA	CASSPTGGGGYTF	TGTGCCAGCAGTCCTACAGGGGGGGGAGGCTACACCTTC
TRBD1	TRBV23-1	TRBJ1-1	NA	CASSALYRQGMNTEAFF	TGCGCCAGCAGTGCACTCTATCGACAGGGAATGAACACTGAAGCTTTCTTT
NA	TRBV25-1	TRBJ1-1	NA	CASSDSLAGGVEAFF	TGTGCCAGCAGTGATTCGTTGGCAGGAGGGGTTGAAGCTTTCTTT
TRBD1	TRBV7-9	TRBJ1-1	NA	CASSTLTGYTEAFF	TGTGCCAGCAGCACCTTGACAGGGTACACTGAAGCTTTCTTT
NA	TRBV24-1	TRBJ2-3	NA	CATSDRRGQVDTQYF	TGTGCCACCAGTGACCGGAGGGGTCAAGTGGATACGCAGTATTTT
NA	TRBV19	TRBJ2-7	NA	CASSGRDLYEQYF	TGTGCCAGTAGTGGGCGGGACTTATACGAGCAGTACTTC
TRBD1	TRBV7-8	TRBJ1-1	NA	CASSSDRGGNTEAFF	TGTGCCAGCAGCTCCGACAGGGGGGGTAACACTGAAGCTTTCTTT
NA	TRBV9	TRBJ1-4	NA	CASSVWGENNEKLFF	TGTGCCAGCAGCGTTTGGGGGGAGAATAATGAAAAACTGTTTTTT
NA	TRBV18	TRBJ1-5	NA	CASSPGSTARLQPQHF	TGTGCCAGCTCACCAGGGTCGACAGCCCGGCTTCAGCCCCAGCATTTT
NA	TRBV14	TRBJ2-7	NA	CASSQVRSSYEQYF	TGTGCCAGCAGCCAAGTAAGGAGCTCCTACGAGCAGTACTTC
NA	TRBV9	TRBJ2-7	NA	CASSSGLFSYEQYF	TGTGCCAGCAGTTCAGGACTTTTCTCCTACGAGCAGTACTTC
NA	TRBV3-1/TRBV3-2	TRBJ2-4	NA	CASSQVGNIQYF	TGTGCCAGCAGCCAAGTCGGAAACATTCAGTACTTC
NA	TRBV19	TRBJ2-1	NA	CASSVQGSSYNEQFF	TGTGCCAGTAGCGTCCAGGGGAGCTCCTACAATGAGCAGTTCTTC
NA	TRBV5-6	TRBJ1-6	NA	CASSRGSYNSPLHF	TGTGCCAGCAGCCGGGGCTCCTATAATTCACCCCTCCACTTT
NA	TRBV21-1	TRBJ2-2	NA	CASSNIRDRANTGELFF	TGTGCCAGCAGCAACATCCGGGACAGAGCTAACACCGGGGAGCTGTTTTTT
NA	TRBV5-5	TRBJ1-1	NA	CASSFEHLNTEAFF	TGTGCCAGCAGCTTTGAACATTTGAACACTGAAGCTTTCTTT
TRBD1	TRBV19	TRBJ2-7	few	CASSPSTGPYEQYF	TGTGCCAGTAGTCCCTCGACAGGGCCGTACGAGCAGTACTTC
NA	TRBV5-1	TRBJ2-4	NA	CASSLSTGDDIQYF	TGCGCCAGCAGCTTGAGCACGGGAGATGACATTCAGTACTTC
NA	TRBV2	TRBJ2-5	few	CASGGHQETQYF	TGTGCCAGCGGGGGCCACCAAGAGACCCAGTACTTC
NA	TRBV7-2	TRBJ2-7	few	CASSLTGYDEQYF	TGTGCCAGCAGCTTGACCGGGTATGACGAGCAGTACTTC
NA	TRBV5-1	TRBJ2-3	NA	CASGEVAASTDTQYF	TGCGCCAGCGGAGAGGTAGCGGCGAGCACAGATACGCAGTATTTT
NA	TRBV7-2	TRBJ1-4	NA	CASSPLQEGKLFF	TGTGCCAGCAGCCCGCTCCAAGAGGGAAAACTGTTTTTT
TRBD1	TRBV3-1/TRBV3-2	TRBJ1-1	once	CASSQQGACTEAFF	TGTGCCAGCAGCCAACAGGGGGCTTGTACTGAAGCTTTCTTT
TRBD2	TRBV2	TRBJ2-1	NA	CASSEGLAGSYNEQFF	TGTGCCAGCAGTGAAGGGCTAGCGGGATCCTACAATGAGCAGTTCTTC
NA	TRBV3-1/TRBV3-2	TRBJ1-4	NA	CASSFQGGSEKLFF	TGTGCCAGCAGCTTTCAAGGGGGTAGTGAAAAACTGTTTTTT
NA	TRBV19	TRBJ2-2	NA	CASSMTDNTGELFF	TGTGCCAGTAGTATGACTGATAACACCGGGGAGCTGTTTTTT
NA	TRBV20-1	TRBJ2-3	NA	CSASQDYGVGDTQYF	TGCAGTGCCAGTCAGGACTACGGGGTGGGGGATACGCAGTATTTT
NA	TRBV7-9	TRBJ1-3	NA	CASSLEGGNTIYF	TGTGCCAGCAGCTTGGAGGGTGGAAACACCATATATTTT
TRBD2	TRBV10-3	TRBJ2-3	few	CAISGGTSGPTDTQYF	TGTGCCATCAGTGGCGGGACTAGCGGCCCAACAGATACGCAGTATTTT
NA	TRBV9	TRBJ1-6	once	CASSSRGLRNSPLHF	TGTGCCAGCAGCAGCCGCGGCTTGCGAAATTCACCCCTCCACTTT
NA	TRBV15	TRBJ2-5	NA	CATSRARGETQYF	TGTGCCACCAGCAGAGCCAGGGGAGAGACCCAGTACTTC
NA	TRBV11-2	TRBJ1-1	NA	CASSLEFWAETRFREAFF	TGTGCCAGCAGCTTAGAGTTTTGGGCAGAGACACGGTTTCGGGAAGCTTTCTTT
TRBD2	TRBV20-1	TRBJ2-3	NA	CSASQYSGRPPNTDTQYF	TGCAGTGCTAGTCAATATAGCGGGAGGCCCCCGAACACAGATACGCAGTATTTT
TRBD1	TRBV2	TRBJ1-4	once	CASNPDRSGLFF	TGTGCCAGCAACCCGGACAGGTCGGGGCTGTTTTTT
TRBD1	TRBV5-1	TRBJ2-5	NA	CASSPGTGVRETQYF	TGCGCCAGCAGCCCCGGGACAGGGGTCCGGGAGACCCAGTACTTC
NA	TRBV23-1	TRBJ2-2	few	CAILTRSNTGELFF	TGCGCCATCCTGACTAGATCGAACACCGGGGAGCTGTTTTTT
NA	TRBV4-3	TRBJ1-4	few	CASSQDMRSQLNEKLFF	TGCGCCAGCAGCCAAGATATGAGGAGCCAACTTAATGAAAAACTGTTTTTT
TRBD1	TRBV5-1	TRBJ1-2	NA	CASSLDRGDIYGYTF	TGCGCCAGCAGCTTGGACAGGGGGGACATTTATGGCTACACCTTC
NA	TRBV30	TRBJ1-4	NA	CAWSEGLREKLFF	TGTGCCTGGAGTGAGGGGCTTCGTGAAAAACTGTTTTTT
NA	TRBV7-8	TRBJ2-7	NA	CASSLAAPVLKTYEQYF	TGTGCCAGCAGCTTAGCGGCCCCCGTCCTCAAAACCTACGAGCAGTACTTC
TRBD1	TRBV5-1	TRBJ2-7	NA	CASSLAGQGSYEQYF	TGCGCCAGCAGCTTGGCGGGACAGGGGAGTTACGAGCAGTACTTC
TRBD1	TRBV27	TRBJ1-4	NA	CASSVRDRRVPGGNEKLFF	TGTGCCAGCAGTGTCCGGGACAGGCGGGTCCCAGGGGGTAATGAAAAACTGTTTTTT
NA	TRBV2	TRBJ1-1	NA	CASSYLGAPGGAFF	TGTGCCAGCAGTTACCTTGGGGCCCCCGGCGGAGCTTTCTTT
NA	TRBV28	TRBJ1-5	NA	CASSFADPGNQPQHF	TGTGCCAGCAGTTTCGCCGACCCAGGAAATCAGCCCCAGCATTTT
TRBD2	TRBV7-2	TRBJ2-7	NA	CASSPLAGFLEQYF	TGTGCCAGCAGCCCTCTAGCGGGTTTCTTGGAGCAGTACTTC
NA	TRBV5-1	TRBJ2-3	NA	CASSLLSREHDTQYF	TGCGCCAGCAGCTTACTCTCCCGGGAGCACGATACGCAGTATTTT
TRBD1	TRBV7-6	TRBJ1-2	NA	CASSLGQNPLANYGYTF	TGTGCCAGCAGCTTGGGACAGAACCCGTTAGCTAACTATGGCTACACCTTC